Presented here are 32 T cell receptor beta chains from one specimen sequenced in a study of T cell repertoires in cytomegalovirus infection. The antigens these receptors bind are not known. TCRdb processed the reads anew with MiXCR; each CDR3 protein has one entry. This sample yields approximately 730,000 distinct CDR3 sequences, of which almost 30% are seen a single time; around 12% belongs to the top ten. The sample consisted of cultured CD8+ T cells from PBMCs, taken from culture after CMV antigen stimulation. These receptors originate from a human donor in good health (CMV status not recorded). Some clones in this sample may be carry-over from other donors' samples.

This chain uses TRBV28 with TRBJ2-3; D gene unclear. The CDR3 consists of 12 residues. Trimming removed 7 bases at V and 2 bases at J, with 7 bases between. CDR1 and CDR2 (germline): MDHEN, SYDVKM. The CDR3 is CASTSPTDTQYF. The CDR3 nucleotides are TGTGCCAGCACTTCCCCCACAGATACGCAGTATTTT. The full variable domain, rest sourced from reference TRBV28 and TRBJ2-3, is DVKVTQSSRYLVKRTGEKVFLECVQDMDHENMFWYRQDPGLGLRLIYFSYDVKMKEKGDIPEGYSVSREKKERFSLILESASTNQTSMYLCASTSPTDTQYFGPGTRLTVL.

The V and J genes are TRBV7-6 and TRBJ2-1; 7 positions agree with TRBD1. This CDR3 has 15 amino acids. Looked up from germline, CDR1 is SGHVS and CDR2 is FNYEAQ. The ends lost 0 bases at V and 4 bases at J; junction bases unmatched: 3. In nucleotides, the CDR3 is TGTGCCAGCAGCTTAGCCCCGGACAGGTACAATGAGCAGTTCTTC. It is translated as CASSLAPDRYNEQFF.

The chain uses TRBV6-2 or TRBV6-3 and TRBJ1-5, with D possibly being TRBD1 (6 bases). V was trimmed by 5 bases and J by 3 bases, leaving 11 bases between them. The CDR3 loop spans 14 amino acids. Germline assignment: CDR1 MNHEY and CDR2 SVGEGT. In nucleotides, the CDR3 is TGTGCCAGCAGTAGGGGGGCGAACAATCAGCCCCAGCATTTT. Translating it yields CASSRGANNQPQHF.

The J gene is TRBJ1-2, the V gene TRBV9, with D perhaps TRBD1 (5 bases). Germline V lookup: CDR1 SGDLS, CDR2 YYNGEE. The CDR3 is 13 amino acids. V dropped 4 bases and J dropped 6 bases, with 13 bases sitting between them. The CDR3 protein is CASSLGELNGYTF. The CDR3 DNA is TGTGCCAGCAGCCTGGGGGAGTTGAATGGCTACACCTTC. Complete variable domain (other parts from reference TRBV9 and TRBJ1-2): DSGVTQTPKHLITATGQRVTLRCSPRSGDLSVYWYQQSLDQGLQFLIQYYNGEERAKGNILERFSAQQFPDLHSELNLSSLELGDSALYFCASSLGELNGYTFGSGTRLTVV.

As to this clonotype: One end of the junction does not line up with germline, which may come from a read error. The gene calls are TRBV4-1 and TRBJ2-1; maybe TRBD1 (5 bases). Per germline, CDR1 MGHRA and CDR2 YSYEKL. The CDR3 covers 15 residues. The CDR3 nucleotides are TGCACCAGCAGCCCTGGACACAGCTCCTACAATGAGCAGTTCTTC. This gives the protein CTSSPGHSSYNEQFF.

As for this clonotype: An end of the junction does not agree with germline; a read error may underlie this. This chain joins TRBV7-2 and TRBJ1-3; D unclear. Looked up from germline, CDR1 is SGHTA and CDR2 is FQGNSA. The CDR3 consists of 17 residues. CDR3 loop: CARSLEHVLSSGNTIYF. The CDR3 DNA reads TGTGCCAGGAGCTTAGAGCACGTCCTCAGCTCTGGAAACACCATATATTTT.

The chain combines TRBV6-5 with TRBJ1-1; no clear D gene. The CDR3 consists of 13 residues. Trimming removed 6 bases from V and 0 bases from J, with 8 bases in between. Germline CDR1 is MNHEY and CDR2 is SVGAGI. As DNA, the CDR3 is TGTGCCAGCAGGGTGGGTATGAACACTGAAGCTTTCTTT. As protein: CASRVGMNTEAFF.

The CDR3 reads CASSATGTGKNIQYF. Here the CDR3 DNA reads TGTGCCAGCAGCGCAACCGGGACAGGGAAAAACATTCAGTACTTC. The chain couples TRBV7-3 to TRBJ2-4; 9 bases align to TRBD1. Germline V CDR1 and CDR2: SGHTA, FQGTGA. V shed 5 bases, J shed 4 bases, and the junction held 6 bases outside the gene matches. This CDR3 comprises 15 residues.

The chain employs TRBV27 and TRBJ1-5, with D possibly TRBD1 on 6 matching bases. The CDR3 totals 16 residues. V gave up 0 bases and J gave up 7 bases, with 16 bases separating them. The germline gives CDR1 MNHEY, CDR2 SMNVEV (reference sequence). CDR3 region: CASSLSAGVIEQPQHF. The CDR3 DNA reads TGTGCCAGCAGTTTATCCGCAGGGGTGATTGAGCAGCCCCAGCATTTT.

The CDR3 DNA reads TGTGCCACCAGCAGAGAAGAGTTCAACCCAGGGGAGACCCAGTACTTC. This gives the protein CATSREEFNPGETQYF. V and J are TRBV15 and TRBJ2-5; TRBD1 is a possible D gene (5 bases). The germline gives CDR1 LNHNV, CDR2 YYDKDF (reference sequence). V was clipped by 0 bases and J by 5 bases, with 16 bases between them. The CDR3 has 16 residues.

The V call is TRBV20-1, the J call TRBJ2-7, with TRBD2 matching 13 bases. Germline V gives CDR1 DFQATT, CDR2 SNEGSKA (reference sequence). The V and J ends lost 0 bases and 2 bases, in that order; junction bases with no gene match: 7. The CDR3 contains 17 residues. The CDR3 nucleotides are TGCAGTGCTAGAGATCGGGCCGGGACTAGCGGGGCCTACGAGCAGTACTTC. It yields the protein CSARDRAGTSGAYEQYF.

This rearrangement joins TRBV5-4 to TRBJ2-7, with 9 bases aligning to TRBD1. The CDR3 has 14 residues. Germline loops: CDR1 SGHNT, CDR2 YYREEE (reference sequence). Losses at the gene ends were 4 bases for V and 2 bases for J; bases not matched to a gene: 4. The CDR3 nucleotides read TGTGCCAGCAGCCGGACAGGGGAAACCTACGAGCAGTACGTC. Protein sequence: CASSRTGETYEQYV.

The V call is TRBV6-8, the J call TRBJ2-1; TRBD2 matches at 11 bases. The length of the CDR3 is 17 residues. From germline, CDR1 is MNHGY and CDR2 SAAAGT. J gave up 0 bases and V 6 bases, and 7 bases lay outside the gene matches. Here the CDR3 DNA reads TGTGCCAGCAGCCTACTAGCGGGGGTGAGCTCCTACAATGAGCAGTTCTTC. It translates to CASSLLAGVSSYNEQFF.

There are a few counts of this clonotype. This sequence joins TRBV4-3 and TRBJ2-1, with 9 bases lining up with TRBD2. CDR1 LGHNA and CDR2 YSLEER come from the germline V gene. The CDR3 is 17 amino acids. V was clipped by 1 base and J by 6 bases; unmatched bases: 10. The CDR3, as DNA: TGCGCCAGCAGCCAAGGCATTAGCGGGGGAGTCTTCAATGAGCAGTTCTTC. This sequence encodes CASSQGISGGVFNEQFF.

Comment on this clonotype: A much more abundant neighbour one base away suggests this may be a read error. CDR3 nucleotides: TGTGCCAGCAGCCCCAGGGGGTCACTGAAAACTGAAGCTTTCTTT. Translating it yields CASSPRGSLKTEAFF. This rearrangement joins TRBV7-6 to TRBJ1-1; 7 bases align to TRBD1. This CDR3 contains 15 residues. Germline V gene sequence: CDR1 SGHVS, CDR2 FNYEAQ.

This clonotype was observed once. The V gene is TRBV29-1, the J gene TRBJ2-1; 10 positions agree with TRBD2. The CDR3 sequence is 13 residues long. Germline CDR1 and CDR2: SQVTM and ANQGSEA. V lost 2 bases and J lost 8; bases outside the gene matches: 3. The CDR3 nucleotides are TGCAGCGTTGAAAGCGGGGGGGCCGATGAGCAGTTCTTC. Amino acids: CSVESGGADEQFF.

DNA for the CDR3: TGTGCCAGCAGTTTCTCGTCAGGCACAGGGGGGATTAGGGAAAAACTGTTTTTT. Amino acids: CASSFSSGTGGIREKLFF. The chain has TRBV12-3 or TRBV12-4 and TRBJ1-4, with 8 bases that match TRBD1. Trimming removed 3 bases from V and 8 bases from J; junction bases left unmatched: 17. The CDR3 runs to 18 residues.

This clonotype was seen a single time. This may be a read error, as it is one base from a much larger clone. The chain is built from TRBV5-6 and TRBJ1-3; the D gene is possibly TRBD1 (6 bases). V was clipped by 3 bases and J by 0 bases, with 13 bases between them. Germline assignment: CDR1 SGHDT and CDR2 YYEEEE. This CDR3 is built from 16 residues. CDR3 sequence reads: CASSWGASISGNTIYF. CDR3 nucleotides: TGTGCCAGCAGCTGGGGGGCGTCGATCTCTGGAAACACCATATATTTT.

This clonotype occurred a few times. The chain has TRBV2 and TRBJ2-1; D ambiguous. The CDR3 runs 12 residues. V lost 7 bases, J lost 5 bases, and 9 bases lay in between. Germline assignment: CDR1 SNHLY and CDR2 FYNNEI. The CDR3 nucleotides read TGTGCCAGCAATAGAATTAACAATGAGCAGTTCTTC. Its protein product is CASNRINNEQFF.

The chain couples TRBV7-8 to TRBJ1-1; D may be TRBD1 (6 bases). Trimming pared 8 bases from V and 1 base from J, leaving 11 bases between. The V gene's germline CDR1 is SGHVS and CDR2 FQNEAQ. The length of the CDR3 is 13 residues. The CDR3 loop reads CASDQGTNTEAFF. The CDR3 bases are TGTGCCAGCGACCAGGGGACGAACACTGAAGCTTTCTTT.

The CDR3 nucleotides read TGTGCCAGTAGGGGAGGCAACAACGAGCAGTACTTC. Its translation: CASRGGNNEQYF. The chain carries TRBV19 and TRBJ2-7, with D maybe TRBD2 (6 bases). CDR1 is LNHDA, CDR2 SQIVND, per germline (reference sequence). V dropped 6 bases and J dropped 5 bases, with 11 bases sitting between them. CDR3 size: 12 residues.

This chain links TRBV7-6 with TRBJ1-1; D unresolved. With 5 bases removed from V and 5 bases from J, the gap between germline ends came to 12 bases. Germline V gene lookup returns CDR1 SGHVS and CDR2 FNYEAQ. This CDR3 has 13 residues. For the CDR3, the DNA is TGTGCCAGCAGCCTAGACCCAATGACTGAAGCTTTCTTT. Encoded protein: CASSLDPMTEAFF.

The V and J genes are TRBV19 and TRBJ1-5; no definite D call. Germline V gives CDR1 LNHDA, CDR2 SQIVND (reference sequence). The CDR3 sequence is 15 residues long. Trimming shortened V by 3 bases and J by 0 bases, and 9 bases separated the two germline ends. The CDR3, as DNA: TGTGCCAGTAGTATTTCGGGTTATAGCAATCAGCCCCAGCATTTT. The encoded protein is CASSISGYSNQPQHF.

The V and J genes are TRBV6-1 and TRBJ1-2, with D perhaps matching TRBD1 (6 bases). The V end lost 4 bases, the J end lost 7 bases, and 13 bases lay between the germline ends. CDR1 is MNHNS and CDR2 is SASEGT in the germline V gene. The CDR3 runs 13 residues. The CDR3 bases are TGTGCCAGCAGTGGGGGGGGCCTGCTTGGCTACACCTTC. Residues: CASSGGGLLGYTF.

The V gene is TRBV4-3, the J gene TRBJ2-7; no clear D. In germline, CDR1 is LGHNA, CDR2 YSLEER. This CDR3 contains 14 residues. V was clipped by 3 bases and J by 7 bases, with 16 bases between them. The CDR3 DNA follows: TGCGCCAGCAGCCACCATAAGGAGAAGACGGAGCAGTACGTC. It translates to CASSHHKEKTEQYV.

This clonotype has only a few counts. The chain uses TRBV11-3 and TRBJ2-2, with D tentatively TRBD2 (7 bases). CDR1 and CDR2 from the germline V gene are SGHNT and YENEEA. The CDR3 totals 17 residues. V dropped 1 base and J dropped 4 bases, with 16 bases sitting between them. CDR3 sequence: CASSLVVAGAVTGELFF. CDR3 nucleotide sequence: TGTGCCAGCAGCTTAGTAGTTGCGGGGGCGGTCACCGGGGAGCTGTTTTTT.

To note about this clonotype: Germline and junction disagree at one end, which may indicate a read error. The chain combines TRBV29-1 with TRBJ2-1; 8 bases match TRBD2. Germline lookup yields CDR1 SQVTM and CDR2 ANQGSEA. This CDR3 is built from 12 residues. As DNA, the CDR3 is TGTGGCGGGGGGAGCTCCTACAATGAGCAGTTCTTC. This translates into CGGGSSYNEQFF.

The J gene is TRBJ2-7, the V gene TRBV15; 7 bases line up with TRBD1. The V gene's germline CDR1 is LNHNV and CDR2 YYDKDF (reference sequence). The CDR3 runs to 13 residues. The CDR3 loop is CAISMDRNNEQYV. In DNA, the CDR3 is TGTGCCATCAGCATGGACAGGAACAACGAGCAGTACGTC.

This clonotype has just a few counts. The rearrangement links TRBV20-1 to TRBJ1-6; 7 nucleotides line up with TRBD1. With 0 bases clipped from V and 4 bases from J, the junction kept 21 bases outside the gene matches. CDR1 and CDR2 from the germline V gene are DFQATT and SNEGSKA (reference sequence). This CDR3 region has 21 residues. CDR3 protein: CSARDLSNPQTGAKYNSPLHF. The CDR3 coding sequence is TGCAGTGCTAGAGACCTATCCAACCCCCAAACAGGGGCAAAATATAATTCACCCCTCCACTTT.

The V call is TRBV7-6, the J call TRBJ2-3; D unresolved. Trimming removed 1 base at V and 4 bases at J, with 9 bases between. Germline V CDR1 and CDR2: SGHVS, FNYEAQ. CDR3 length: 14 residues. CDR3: CASSLGRTSDTQYF. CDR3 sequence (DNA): TGTGCCAGCAGCTTAGGTAGAACATCAGATACGCAGTATTTT.

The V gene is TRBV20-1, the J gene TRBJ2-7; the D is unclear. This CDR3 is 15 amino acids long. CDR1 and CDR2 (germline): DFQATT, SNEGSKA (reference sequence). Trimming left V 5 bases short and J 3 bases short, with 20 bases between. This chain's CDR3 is CSAGPRYMGVYEQYF. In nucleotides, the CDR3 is TGCAGTGCTGGACCCCGATACATGGGTGTCTACGAGCAGTACTTC.

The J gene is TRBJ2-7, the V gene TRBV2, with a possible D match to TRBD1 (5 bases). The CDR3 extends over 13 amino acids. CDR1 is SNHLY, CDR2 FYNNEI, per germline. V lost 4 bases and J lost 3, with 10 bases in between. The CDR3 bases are TGTGCCAGCAGTGGACAGTCCTACTACGAGCAGTACTTC. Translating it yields CASSGQSYYEQYF.